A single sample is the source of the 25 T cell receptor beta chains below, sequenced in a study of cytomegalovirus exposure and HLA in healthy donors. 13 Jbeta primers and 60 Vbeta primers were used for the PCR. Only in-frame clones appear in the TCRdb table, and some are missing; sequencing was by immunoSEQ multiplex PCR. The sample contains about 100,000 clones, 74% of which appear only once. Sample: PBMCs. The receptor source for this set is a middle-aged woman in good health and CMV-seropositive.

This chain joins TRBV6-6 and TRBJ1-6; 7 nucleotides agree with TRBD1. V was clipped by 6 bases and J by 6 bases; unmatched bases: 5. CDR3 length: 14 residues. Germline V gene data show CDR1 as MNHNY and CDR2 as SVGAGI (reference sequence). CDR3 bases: TGTGCCAGCAGGGGACAGAACATTAATTCACCCCTCCACTTT. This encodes CASRGQNINSPLHF.

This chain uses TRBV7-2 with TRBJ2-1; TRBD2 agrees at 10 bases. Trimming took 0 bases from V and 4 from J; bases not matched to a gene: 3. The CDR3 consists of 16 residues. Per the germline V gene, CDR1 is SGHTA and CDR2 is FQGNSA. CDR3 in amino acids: CASSLASSGGYNEQFF. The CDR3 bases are TGTGCCAGCAGCTTAGCATCTAGCGGGGGTTACAATGAGCAGTTCTTC.

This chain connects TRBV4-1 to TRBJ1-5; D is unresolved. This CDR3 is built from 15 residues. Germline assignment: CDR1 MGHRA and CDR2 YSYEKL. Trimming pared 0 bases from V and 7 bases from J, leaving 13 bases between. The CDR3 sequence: CASSQDPGNNQPQHF. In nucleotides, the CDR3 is TGCGCCAGCAGCCAAGATCCGGGAAATAACCAGCCCCAGCATTTT.

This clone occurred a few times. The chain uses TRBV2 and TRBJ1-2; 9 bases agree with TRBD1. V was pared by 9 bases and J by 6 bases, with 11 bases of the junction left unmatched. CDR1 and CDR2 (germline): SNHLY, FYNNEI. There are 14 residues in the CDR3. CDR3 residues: CASNPGQGVHGYTF. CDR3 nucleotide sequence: TGTGCCAGTAATCCGGGACAGGGTGTTCATGGCTACACCTTC.

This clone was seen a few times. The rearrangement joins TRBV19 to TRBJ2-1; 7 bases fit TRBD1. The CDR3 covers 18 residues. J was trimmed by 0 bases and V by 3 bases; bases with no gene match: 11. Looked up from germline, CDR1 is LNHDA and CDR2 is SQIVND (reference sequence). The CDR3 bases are TGTGCCAGTAGTATGAGGGGGCTAGCAATAAGCTCCTACAATGAGCAGTTCTTC. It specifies CASSMRGLAISSYNEQFF.

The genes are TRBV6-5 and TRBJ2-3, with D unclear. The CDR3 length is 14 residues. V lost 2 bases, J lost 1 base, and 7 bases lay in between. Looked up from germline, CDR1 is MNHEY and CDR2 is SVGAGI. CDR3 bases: TGTGCCAGCAGTTACGGCGGCGGCACAGATACGCAGTATTTT. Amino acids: CASSYGGGTDTQYF.

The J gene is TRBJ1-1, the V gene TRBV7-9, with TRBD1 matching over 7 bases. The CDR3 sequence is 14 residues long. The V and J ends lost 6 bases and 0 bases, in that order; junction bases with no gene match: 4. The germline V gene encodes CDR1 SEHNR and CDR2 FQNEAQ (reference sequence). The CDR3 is CASRWGQLNTEAFF. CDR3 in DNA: TGTGCCAGCAGGTGGGGACAGTTGAACACTGAAGCTTTCTTT.

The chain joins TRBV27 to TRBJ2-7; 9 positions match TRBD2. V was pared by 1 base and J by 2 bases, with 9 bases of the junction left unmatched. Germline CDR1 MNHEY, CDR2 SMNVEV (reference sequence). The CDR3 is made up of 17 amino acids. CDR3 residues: CASSLLLRGGRTYEQYF. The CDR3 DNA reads TGTGCCAGCAGTTTATTACTGCGGGGGGGCAGGACCTACGAGCAGTACTTC.

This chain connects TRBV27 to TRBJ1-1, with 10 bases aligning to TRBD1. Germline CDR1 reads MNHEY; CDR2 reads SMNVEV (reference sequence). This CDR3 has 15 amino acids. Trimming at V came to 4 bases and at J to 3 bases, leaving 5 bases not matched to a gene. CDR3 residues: CASSSGQGKYTEAFF. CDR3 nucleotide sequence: TGTGCCAGCAGTTCGGGACAGGGGAAGTACACTGAAGCTTTCTTT.

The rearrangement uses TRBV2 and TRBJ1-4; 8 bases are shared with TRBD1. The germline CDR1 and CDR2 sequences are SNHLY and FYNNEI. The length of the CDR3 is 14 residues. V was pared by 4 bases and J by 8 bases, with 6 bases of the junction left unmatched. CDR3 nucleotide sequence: TGTGCCAGCAGTGGGGACAGGTGGGGGGAAAAACTGTTTTTT. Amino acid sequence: CASSGDRWGEKLFF. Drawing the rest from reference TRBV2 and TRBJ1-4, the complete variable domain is EPEVTQTPSHQVTQMGQEVILRCVPISNHLYFYWYRQILGQKVEFLVSFYNNEISEKSEIFDDQFSVERPDGSNFTLKIRSTKLEDSAMYFCASSGDRWGEKLFFGSGTQLSVL.

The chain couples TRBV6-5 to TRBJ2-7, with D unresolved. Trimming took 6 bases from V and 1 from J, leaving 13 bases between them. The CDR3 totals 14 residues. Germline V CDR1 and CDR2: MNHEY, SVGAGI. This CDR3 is CASRPRVRSYEQYF. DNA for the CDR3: TGTGCCAGCAGGCCCCGAGTAAGATCCTACGAGCAGTACTTC.

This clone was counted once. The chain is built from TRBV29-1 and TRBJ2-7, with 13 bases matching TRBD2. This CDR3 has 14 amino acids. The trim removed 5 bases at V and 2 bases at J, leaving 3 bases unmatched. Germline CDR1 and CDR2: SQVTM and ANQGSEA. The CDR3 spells CSVYGLAGAYEQYF. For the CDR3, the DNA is TGCAGCGTTTATGGACTAGCGGGGGCCTACGAGCAGTACTTC.

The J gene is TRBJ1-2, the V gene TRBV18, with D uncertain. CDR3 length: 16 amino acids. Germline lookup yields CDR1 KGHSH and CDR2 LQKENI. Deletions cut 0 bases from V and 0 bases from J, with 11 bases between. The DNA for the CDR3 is TGTGCCAGCTCACCACCCCTAAGTTTTGCTAACTATGGCTACACCTTC. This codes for CASSPPLSFANYGYTF.

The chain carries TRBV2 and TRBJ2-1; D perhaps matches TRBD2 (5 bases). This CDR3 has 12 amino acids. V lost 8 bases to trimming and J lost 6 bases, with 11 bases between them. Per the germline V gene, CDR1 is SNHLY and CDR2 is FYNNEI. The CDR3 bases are TGTGCCAGCCTGGCCGGGGTCAATGAGCAGTTCTTC. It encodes CASLAGVNEQFF.

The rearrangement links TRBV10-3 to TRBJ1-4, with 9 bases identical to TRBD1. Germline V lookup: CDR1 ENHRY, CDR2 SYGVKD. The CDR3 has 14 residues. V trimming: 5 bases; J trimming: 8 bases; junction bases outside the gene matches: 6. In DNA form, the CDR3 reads TGTGCCATCAGTAAACAGGGGGCTGGAGAAAAACTGTTTTTT. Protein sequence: CAISKQGAGEKLFF.

The CDR3: CASSLTGTGRSGELFF. CDR3 in DNA: TGTGCCAGCAGCTTGACCGGGACAGGGCGTTCGGGGGAGCTGTTTTTT. The chain couples TRBV7-3 to TRBJ2-2; the match to TRBD1 covers 9 bases. With 3 bases clipped from V and 8 bases from J, the junction kept 10 bases outside the gene matches. The CDR3 extends over 16 amino acids. Germline CDR1 and CDR2: SGHTA and FQGTGA.

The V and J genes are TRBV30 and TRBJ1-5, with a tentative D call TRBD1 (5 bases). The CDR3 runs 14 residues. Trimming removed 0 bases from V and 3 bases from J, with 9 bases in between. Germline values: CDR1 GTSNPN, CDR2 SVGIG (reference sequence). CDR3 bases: TGTGCCTGGAGTGTACCAGGGTACAATCAGCCCCAGCATTTT. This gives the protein CAWSVPGYNQPQHF.

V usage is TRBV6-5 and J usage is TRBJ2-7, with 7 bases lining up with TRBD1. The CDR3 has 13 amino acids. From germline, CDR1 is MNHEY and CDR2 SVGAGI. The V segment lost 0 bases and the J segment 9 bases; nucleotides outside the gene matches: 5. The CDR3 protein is CASSYSYRGGQYF. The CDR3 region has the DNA TGTGCCAGCAGTTACTCCTACAGGGGCGGGCAGTACTTC.

CDR3: CASSLRSRRATEAFF. The CDR3 coding sequence is TGCGCCAGCAGCTTGAGGTCCCGCAGGGCCACTGAAGCTTTCTTT. The J gene is TRBJ1-1, the V gene TRBV5-1; D is possibly TRBD1 (5 bases). The CDR3 loop spans 15 amino acids. Germline V lookup: CDR1 SGHRS, CDR2 YFSETQ. Deletions cut 1 base from V and 4 bases from J, with 14 bases between.

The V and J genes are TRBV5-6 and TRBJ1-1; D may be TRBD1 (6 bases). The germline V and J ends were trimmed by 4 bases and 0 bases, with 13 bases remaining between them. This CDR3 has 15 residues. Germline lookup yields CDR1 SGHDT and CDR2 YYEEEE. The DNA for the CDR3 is TGTGCCAGCAGCCCCGGGACACTTATGAACACTGAAGCTTTCTTT. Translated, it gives CASSPGTLMNTEAFF. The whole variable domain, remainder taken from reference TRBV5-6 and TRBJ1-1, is DAGVTQSPTHLIKTRGQQVTLRCSPKSGHDTVSWYQQALGQGPQFIFQYYEEEERQRGNFPDRFSGHQFPNYSSELNVNALLLGDSALYLCASSPGTLMNTEAFFGQGTRLTVV.

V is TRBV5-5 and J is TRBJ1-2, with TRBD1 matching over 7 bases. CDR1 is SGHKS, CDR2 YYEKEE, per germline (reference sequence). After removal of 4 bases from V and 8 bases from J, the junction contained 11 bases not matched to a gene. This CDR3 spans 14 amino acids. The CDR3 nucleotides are TGTGCCAGCAGCCATCGGACAGGACCCGGGGGCTACACCTTC. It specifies CASSHRTGPGGYTF.

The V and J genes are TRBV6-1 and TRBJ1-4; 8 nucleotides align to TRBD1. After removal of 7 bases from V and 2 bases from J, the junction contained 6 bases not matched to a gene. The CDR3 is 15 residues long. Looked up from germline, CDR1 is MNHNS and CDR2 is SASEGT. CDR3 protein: CASTLTGATNEKLFF. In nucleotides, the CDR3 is TGTGCCAGCACCCTGACAGGGGCCACTAATGAAAAACTGTTTTTT.

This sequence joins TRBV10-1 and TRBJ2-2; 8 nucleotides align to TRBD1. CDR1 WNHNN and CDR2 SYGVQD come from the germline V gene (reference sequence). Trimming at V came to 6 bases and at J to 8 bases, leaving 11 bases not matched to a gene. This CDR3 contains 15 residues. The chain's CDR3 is CASRSGTGGSGELFF. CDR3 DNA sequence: TGCGCCAGCAGGTCCGGGACAGGAGGCTCTGGGGAGCTGTTTTTT.

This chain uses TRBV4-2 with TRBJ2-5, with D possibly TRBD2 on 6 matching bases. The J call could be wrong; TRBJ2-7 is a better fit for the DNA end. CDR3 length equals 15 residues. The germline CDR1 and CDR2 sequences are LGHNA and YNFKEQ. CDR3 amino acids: CASSQGGEISYEQYF. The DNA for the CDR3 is TGTGCCAGCAGCCAGGGCGGGGAGATCTCCTACGAGCAGTACTTC.

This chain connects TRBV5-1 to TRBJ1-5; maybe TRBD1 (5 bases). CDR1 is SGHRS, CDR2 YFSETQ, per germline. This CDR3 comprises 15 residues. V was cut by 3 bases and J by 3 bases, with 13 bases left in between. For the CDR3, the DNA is TGCGCCAGCAGCTCCCAGGCAGGGCCCAATCAGCCCCAGCATTTT. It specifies CASSSQAGPNQPQHF.